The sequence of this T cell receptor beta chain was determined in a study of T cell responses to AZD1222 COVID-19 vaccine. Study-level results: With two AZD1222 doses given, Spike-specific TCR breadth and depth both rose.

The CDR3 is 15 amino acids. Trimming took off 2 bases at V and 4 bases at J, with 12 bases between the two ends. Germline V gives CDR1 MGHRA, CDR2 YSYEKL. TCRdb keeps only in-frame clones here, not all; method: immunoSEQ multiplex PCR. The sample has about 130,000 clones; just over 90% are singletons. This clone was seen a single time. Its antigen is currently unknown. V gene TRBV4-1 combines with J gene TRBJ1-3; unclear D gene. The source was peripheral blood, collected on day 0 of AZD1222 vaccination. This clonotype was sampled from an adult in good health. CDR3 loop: CASSQSPVAGNTIYF. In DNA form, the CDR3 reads TGCGCCAGCAGCCAATCGCCAGTTGCCGGAAACACCATATATTTT.